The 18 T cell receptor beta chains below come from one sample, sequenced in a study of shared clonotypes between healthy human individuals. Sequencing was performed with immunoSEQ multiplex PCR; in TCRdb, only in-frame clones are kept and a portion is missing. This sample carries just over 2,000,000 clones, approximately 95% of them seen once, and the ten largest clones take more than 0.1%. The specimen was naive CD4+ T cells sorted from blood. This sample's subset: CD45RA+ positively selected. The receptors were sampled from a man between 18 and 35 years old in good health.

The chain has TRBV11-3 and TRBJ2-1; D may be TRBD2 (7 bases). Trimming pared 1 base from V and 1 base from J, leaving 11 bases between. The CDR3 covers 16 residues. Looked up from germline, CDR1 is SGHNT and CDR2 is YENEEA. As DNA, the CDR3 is TGTGCCAGCAGCTTAGCGGGGGGCATTTCCTACAATGAGCAGTTCTTC. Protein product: CASSLAGGISYNEQFF. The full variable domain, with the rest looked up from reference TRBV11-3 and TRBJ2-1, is EAGVVQSPRYKIIEKKQPVAFWCNPISGHNTLYWYLQNLGQGPELLIRYENEEAVDDSQLPKDRFSAERLKGVDSTLKIQPAELGDSAVYLCASSLAGGISYNEQFFGPGTRLTVL.

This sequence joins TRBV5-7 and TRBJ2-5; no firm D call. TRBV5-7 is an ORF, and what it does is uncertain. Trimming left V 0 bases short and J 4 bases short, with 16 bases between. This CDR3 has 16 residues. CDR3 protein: CASSLEGNRTGETQYF. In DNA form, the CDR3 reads TGTGCCAGCAGCTTGGAGGGCAACCGAACGGGAGAGACCCAGTACTTC.

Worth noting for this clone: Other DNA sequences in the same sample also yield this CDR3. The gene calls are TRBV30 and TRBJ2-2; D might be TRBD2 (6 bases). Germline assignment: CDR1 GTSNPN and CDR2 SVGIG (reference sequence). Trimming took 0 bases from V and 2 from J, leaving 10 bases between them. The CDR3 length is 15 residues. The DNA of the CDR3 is TGTGCCTGGAGTGTACGGGGACTTAACACCGGGGAGCTGTTTTTT. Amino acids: CAWSVRGLNTGELFF.

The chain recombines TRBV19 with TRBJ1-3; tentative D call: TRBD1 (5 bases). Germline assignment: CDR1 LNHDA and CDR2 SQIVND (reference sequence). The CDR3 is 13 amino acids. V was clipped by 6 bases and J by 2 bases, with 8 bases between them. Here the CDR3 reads CASSGAAGNTIYF. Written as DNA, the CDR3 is TGTGCCAGTAGCGGGGCAGCTGGAAACACCATATATTTT.

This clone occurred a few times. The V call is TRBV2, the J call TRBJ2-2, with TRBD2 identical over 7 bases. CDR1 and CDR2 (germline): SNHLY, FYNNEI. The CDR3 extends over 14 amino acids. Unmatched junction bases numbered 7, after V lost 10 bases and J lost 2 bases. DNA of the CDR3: TGTGCCACTCTAGCGGCCCGTAACACCGGGGAGCTGTTTTTT. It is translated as CATLAARNTGELFF.

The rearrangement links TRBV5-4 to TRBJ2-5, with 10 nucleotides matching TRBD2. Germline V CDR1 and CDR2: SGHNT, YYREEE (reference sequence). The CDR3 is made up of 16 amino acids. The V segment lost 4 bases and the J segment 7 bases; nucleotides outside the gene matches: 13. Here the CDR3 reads CASSAGTSDPSGTQYF. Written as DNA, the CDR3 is TGTGCCAGCAGCGCTGGGACTAGCGACCCCTCTGGGACCCAGTACTTC.

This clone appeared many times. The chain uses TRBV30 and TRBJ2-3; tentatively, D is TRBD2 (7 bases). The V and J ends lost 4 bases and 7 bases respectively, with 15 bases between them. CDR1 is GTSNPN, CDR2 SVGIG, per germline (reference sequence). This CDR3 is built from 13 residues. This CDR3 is CAWTPGGGYTQYF. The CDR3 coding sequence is TGTGCCTGGACCCCGGGGGGCGGGTATACGCAGTATTTT.

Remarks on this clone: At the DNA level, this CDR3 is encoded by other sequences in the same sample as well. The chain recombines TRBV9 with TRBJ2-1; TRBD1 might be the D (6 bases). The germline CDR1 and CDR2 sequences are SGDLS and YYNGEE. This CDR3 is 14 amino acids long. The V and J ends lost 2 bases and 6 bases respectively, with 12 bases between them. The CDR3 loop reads CASSVLQGGNEQFF. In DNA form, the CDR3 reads TGTGCCAGCAGCGTTTTACAGGGTGGCAATGAGCAGTTCTTC.

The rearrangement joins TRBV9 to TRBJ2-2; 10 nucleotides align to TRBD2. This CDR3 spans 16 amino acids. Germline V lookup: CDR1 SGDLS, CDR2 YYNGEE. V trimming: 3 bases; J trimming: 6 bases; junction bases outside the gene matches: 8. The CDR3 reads CASSATASGGAGELFF. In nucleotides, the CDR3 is TGTGCCAGCAGCGCGACCGCTAGCGGGGGTGCCGGGGAGCTGTTTTTT. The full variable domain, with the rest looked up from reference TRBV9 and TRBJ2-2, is DSGVTQTPKHLITATGQRVTLRCSPRSGDLSVYWYQQSLDQGLQFLIQYYNGEERAKGNILERFSAQQFPDLHSELNLSSLELGDSALYFCASSATASGGAGELFFGEGSRLTVL.

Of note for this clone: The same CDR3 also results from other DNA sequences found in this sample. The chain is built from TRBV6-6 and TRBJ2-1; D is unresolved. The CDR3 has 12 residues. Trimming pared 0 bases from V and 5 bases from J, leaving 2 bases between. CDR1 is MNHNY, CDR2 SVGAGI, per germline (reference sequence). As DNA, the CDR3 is TGTGCCAGCAGTTACTCGGACAATGAGCAGTTCTTC. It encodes CASSYSDNEQFF.

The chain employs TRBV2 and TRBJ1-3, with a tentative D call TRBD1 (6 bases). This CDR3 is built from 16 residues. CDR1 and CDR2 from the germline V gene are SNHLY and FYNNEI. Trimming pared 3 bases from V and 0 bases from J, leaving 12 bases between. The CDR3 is CASSEEWGASGNTIYF. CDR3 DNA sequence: TGTGCCAGCAGTGAGGAGTGGGGGGCCTCTGGAAACACCATATATTTT. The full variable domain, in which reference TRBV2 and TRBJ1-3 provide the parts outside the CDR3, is EPEVTQTPSHQVTQMGQEVILRCVPISNHLYFYWYRQILGQKVEFLVSFYNNEISEKSEIFDDQFSVERPDGSNFTLKIRSTKLEDSAMYFCASSEEWGASGNTIYFGEGSWLTVV.

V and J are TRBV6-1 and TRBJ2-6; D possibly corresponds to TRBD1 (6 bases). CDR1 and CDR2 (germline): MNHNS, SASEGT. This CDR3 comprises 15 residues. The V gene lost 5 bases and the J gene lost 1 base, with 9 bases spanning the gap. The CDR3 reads CASSFTGSGANVLTF. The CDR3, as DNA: TGTGCCAGCAGTTTCACAGGGTCTGGGGCCAACGTCCTGACTTTC.

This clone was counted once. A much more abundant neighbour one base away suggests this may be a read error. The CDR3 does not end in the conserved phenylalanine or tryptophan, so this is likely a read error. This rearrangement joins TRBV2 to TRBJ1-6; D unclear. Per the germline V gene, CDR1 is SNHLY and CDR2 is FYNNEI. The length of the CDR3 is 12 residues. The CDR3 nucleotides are TGTGCCAGCATGGATAATAACTCACCCCTCCACTCT. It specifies CASMDNNSPLHS.

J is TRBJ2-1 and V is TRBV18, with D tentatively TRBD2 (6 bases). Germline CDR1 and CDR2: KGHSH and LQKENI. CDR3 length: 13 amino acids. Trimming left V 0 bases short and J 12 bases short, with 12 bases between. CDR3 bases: TGTGCCAGCTCACCACCCGACTGGGACTTGCAGTTCTTC. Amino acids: CASSPPDWDLQFF.

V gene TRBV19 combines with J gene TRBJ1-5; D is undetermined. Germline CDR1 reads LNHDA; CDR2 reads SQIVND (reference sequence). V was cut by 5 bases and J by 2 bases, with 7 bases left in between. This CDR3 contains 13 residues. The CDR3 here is CASSGRRNQPQHF. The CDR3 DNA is TGTGCCAGTAGTGGGCGACGCAATCAGCCCCAGCATTTT. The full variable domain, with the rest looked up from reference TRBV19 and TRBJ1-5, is DGGITQSPKYLFRKEGQNVTLSCEQNLNHDAMYWYRQDPGQGLRLIYYSQIVNDFQKGDIAEGYSVSREKKESFPLTVTSAQKNPTAFYLCASSGRRNQPQHFGDGTRLSIL.

The CDR3 is CASSLGESYGYTF. In DNA form, the CDR3 reads TGTGCCAGCAGCTTAGGGGAGAGCTATGGCTACACCTTC. The V call is TRBV5-4, the J call TRBJ1-2, with D possibly matching TRBD1 (5 bases). V dropped 2 bases and J dropped 4 bases, with 9 bases sitting between them. Germline V gene data show CDR1 as SGHNT and CDR2 as YYREEE (reference sequence). This CDR3 region has 13 residues.

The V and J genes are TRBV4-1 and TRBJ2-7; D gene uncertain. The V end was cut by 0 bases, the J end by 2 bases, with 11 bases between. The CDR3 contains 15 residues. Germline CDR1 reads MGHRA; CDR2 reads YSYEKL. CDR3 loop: CASSQDHPVAYEQYF. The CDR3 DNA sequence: TGCGCCAGCAGCCAAGATCACCCCGTCGCCTACGAGCAGTACTTC.

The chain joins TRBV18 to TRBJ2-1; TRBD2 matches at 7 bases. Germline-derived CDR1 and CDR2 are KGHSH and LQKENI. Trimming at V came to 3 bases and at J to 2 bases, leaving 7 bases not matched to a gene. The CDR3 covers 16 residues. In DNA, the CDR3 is TGTGCCAGCTCACCTCTACCAGCGGGGACCTACAATGAGCAGTTCTTC. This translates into CASSPLPAGTYNEQFF.